The clone carrying this T cell receptor beta chain was seen at least ten times. The antigen remains undetermined. The read is 3 residues too short to cover the CDR3 end, so that end is filled in from the germline J gene. The sample belongs to a study of T cell clonality in common variable immunodeficiency. The repertoire was sequenced with immunoSEQ multiplex PCR; TCRdb's copy has only in-frame clones and lacks some. The specimen has more than 30,000 clones, none found just once. V dropped 0 bases and J dropped 0; count of bases not matched to a gene: 9. This CDR3 comprises 17 residues. The germline V gene has CDR1 SGHRS and CDR2 YFSETQ. Points from the study as a whole: Shared TCRbeta clones were fewer between CVID subjects than controls. Reportedly, TCR beta sequences from common variable immunodeficiency showed fewer deletions and N-nucleotide insertions. Compared with healthy controls, CVID subjects showed increased TCRbeta clonality, mostly in about a third.

Sequences were obtained from peripheral blood mononuclear cells. V is TRBV5-1 and J is TRBJ2-7; TRBD2 matches 7 bases. The receptor was isolated from a person between 18 and 69 years old in good health. CDR3 DNA, as far as it was read: TGCGCCAGCAGCTTGGACGCATGGGGGACTAACTCCTACGAG. Translating it yields CASSLDAWGTNSYE. The CDR3 in its entirety is CASSLDAWGTNSYEQYF.